This T cell receptor (beta chain) stems from a study of control samples from healthy donors and cancer patients. TCRdb keeps only in-frame clones here, not all; method: immunoSEQ multiplex PCR. The sample holds roughly 120,000 clones; roughly 92% are singletons and the top ten take 6.5% to 9%. Germline loops: CDR1 MDHEN, CDR2 SYDVKM. Deletions cut 5 bases from V and 9 bases from J, with 11 bases between. This CDR3 is 13 amino acids long. This receptor was obtained from a woman younger than 30 in good health. The V and J genes are TRBV28 and TRBJ1-6; D not resolved. Source material: blood. CDR3: CASSEGVGSPLHF. Here the CDR3 DNA reads TGTGCCAGCAGTGAGGGTGTGGGTTCACCCCTCCACTTT.